This T cell receptor (beta chain) stems from a study of Ad26.COV2.S vaccination and SARS-CoV-2 variants. In the study overall: Donor was in the COV1001 Ad26.COV2.S trial arm. Study findings and constraints: Comparable non-spike TCR breadth was observed in vaccine and placebo recipients.

Trimming took 1 base from V and 0 from J, leaving 10 bases between them. The CDR3 is made up of 16 amino acids. Looked up from germline, CDR1 is SEHNR and CDR2 is FQNEAQ (reference sequence). Points on this clone: No antigen is known for it.

Only in-frame clones appear in the TCRdb table, and some are missing; sequencing was by immunoSEQ multiplex PCR. The table has about 440,000 clones, 90% seen once. Specified treatment: about 20 received Ad26.COV2.S at low or high dose, single or two shots; about 5 received placebo; per-sample allocation not given. Material that was analyzed had been drawn on day 63 after the first vaccine or placebo injection. An Ad26 vector expressing Wuhan-strain SARS-CoV-2 spike served as the vaccine. The TCR was taken from a person between 18 and 59 years old who received the Ad26.COV2.S COVID-19 vaccine or a placebo. The input for sequencing was peripheral blood, taken in a trial of Ad26.COV2.S vaccine versus placebo. The V and J genes are TRBV7-9 and TRBJ2-1; TRBD2 might be the D (5 bases). Here the CDR3 reads CASSLGTPSSYNEQFF. CDR3 sequence (DNA): TGTGCCAGCAGCTTAGGGACTCCGAGCTCCTACAATGAGCAGTTCTTC.